This is a list of T cell receptor beta chains from one sample in a study of cytomegalovirus exposure and HLA in healthy donors. Profiled with immunoSEQ multiplex PCR; TCRdb holds only in-frame clones, not every one. Altogether about 170,000 clones are present, around 80% being singletons, with the ten largest covering around 4.1%. The sample comprised PBMCs. The receptors here all came from a woman aged 45-60 years in good health and CMV-seropositive. Each CDR3 is given with its conserved first and last residue. Clone size appears in some rows only: once, few, many, or a class for an expanded clone.

V: TRBV6-6
J: TRBJ2-7
size: once
CDR3: CASSYSPGQGYEQYF

V: TRBV4-2
J: TRBJ2-6
size: NA
CDR3: CASSQDPASFTGANVLTF

V: TRBV6-5
J: TRBJ1-2
size: NA
CDR3: CASSYSGRVYGYTF

V: TRBV5-1
J: TRBJ1-1
size: NA
CDR3: CASSLMRARETEAFF

V: TRBV5-6
J: TRBJ1-1
size: NA
CDR3: CASSLVASSNEAFF

V: TRBV19
J: TRBJ1-4
size: NA
CDR3: CASFSGGSYTGEKLFF

V: TRBV7-9
J: TRBJ2-3
size: NA
CDR3: CASSLSQLGTQYF

V: TRBV7-2
J: TRBJ2-7
size: NA
CDR3: CASSSLGRVSYEQYF

V: TRBV7-9
J: TRBJ2-7
size: NA
CDR3: CSSSDAAGSREQYF

V: TRBV6-5
J: TRBJ1-2
size: once
CDR3: CASSYHHTRGSGYTF

V: TRBV13
J: TRBJ1-4
size: few
CDR3: CASSFSGRGGANEKLFF

V: TRBV5-1
J: TRBJ2-7
size: NA
CDR3: CASSSEGTSGYEQYF

V: TRBV6-5
J: TRBJ1-1
size: NA
CDR3: CASSYDRDLPEAFF

V: TRBV7-8
J: TRBJ1-5
size: NA
CDR3: CASSLARPQGTSNQPQHF

V: TRBV7-2
J: TRBJ1-5
size: NA
CDR3: CASSLGQGLNQPQHF

V: TRBV9
J: TRBJ1-1
size: NA
CDR3: CASSAPPVRGGTEAFF

V: TRBV5-5
J: TRBJ2-3
size: NA
CDR3: CASSLGGDLGDTQYF

V: TRBV6-4
J: TRBJ1-1
size: NA
CDR3: CASSDKANTEAFF

V: TRBV7-3
J: TRBJ2-1
size: NA
CDR3: CASSLSSGGFNEQFF

V: TRBV5-1
J: TRBJ2-5
size: NA
CDR3: CASSRVTGARETQYF

V: TRBV21-1
J: TRBJ1-4
size: NA
CDR3: CASSSYWRPDRDRLRTDEKLFF

V: TRBV28
J: TRBJ1-3
size: NA
CDR3: CASSSPAPGYRNTIYF

V: TRBV11-1
J: TRBJ1-2
size: NA
CDR3: CASSLDSGDGYTF

V: TRBV11-2
J: TRBJ2-7
size: once
CDR3: CASSSPRGISSYEQYF

V: TRBV5-1
J: TRBJ2-3
size: NA
CDR3: CASSLSPQQTDTQYF

V: TRBV19
J: TRBJ1-5
size: NA
CDR3: CASSIQEYQPQHF

V: TRBV6-6
J: TRBJ1-2
size: NA
CDR3: CASSRQGALYGYTF

V: TRBV7-3
J: TRBJ1-3
size: NA
CDR3: CASSSTGTSGNTIYF

V: TRBV5-1
J: TRBJ1-3
size: NA
CDR3: CASSLAGQAFGNTIYF

V: TRBV4-3
J: TRBJ1-3
size: NA
CDR3: CASSPEDRGGNTIYF

V: TRBV7-9
J: TRBJ2-3
size: NA
CDR3: CASSLAGTRADTQYF

V: TRBV12-2
J: TRBJ2-6
size: NA
CDR3: CASRFSYPLAGFSGANVLTF

V: TRBV5-1
J: TRBJ2-2
size: NA
CDR3: CASSLLTGNTGELFF

V: TRBV28
J: TRBJ2-2
size: NA
CDR3: CASRIGTSGRVIGTGELFF

V: TRBV27
J: TRBJ2-1
size: NA
CDR3: CASSPIRTGGFDNEQFF

V: TRBV4-2
J: TRBJ1-4
size: NA
CDR3: CASSQPRDSLNEKLFF

V: TRBV4-1
J: TRBJ1-5
size: NA
CDR3: CASSQASGYQPQHF

V: TRBV7-2
J: TRBJ1-1
size: NA
CDR3: CASVRDRTMNTEAFF

V: TRBV5-1
J: TRBJ2-3
size: NA
CDR3: CASSSSQGARDTQYF

V: TRBV29-1
J: TRBJ1-2
size: NA
CDR3: CSVPRAYGYTF

V: TRBV6-5
J: TRBJ2-2
size: NA
CDR3: CASNTQGGELFF

V: TRBV6-4
J: TRBJ2-2
size: few
CDR3: CASSGDSTGELFF

V: TRBV12-2
J: TRBJ1-6
size: NA
CDR3: CASRSTPGQGGSPLHF

V: TRBV7-3
J: TRBJ2-7
size: NA
CDR3: CASSFSTGSEQYF

V: TRBV7-6
J: TRBJ2-3
size: NA
CDR3: CASSLARTDTQYF

V: TRBV4-1
J: TRBJ1-4
size: NA
CDR3: CASSQEGGGEKLFF

V: TRBV27
J: TRBJ2-1
size: NA
CDR3: CASSTYTYNEQFF

V: TRBV6-5
J: TRBJ2-6
size: NA
CDR3: CASSYTGAGANVLTF

V: TRBV27
J: TRBJ2-7
size: NA
CDR3: CASSSEIRAYEQYF

V: TRBV4-3
J: TRBJ2-7
size: NA
CDR3: CASSRDLAGSRGYEQYF

V: TRBV7-6
J: TRBJ2-5
size: once
CDR3: CASSLYWLGRLANPHETQYF

V: TRBV5-4
J: TRBJ2-1
size: NA
CDR3: CASSPPTSGIYNEQFF

V: TRBV6-5
J: TRBJ1-3
size: NA
CDR3: CASRGFPGKGNTIYF

V: TRBV6-5
J: TRBJ2-2
size: NA
CDR3: CASRQLGGETGELFF